The 6 T cell receptor beta chains in this list originate from one sample, sequenced in a study of shared clonotypes between healthy human individuals. Libraries were prepared by immunoSEQ multiplex PCR; TCRdb keeps only in-frame clonotypes and omits some of them. The repertoire holds about 95,000 clones, with about 68% as singletons. The sequenced sample was memory CD8+ T cells sorted from blood. Subset defined: CD45RO+ cells pooled with CCR7-negative TemRA cells. These receptor sequences come from a man aged 25 to 45 in good health.

Note on this clone: This may stem from a read error, because a much larger clone lies one nucleotide away. V usage is TRBV7-8 and J usage is TRBJ1-5; the D is unclear. Germline assignment: CDR1 SGHVS and CDR2 FQNEAQ. This CDR3 is 15 amino acids long. The CDR3: CASSSRLIGNQLQHF. Here the CDR3 DNA reads TGTGCCAGCAGCTCCCGGTTAATAGGCAATCAGCTCCAGCATTTT.

The table lists this clone with a few counts. The rearrangement uses TRBV7-2 and TRBJ2-7; D may be TRBD2 (5 bases). CDR1 and CDR2 from the germline V gene are SGHTA and FQGNSA. CDR3 length equals 14 residues. Trimming stripped 2 bases from V and 1 base from J, with 9 bases between. In DNA form, the CDR3 reads TGTGCCAGCAGCTTACAAGGCGGGTCCTACGAGCAGTACTTC. Protein product: CASSLQGGSYEQYF. The full variable domain, rest sourced from reference TRBV7-2 and TRBJ2-7, is GAGVSQSPSNKVTEKGKDVELRCDPISGHTALYWYRQSLGQGLEFLIYFQGNSAPDKSGLPSDRFSAERTGGSVSTLTIQRTQQEDSAVYLCASSLQGGSYEQYFGPGTRLTVT.

Concerning this clone itself: At one end, the junction sequence differs from germline, possibly due to a read error. The chain recombines TRBV20-1 with TRBJ2-3; the D is unclear. From germline, CDR1 is DFQATT and CDR2 SNEGSKA (reference sequence). The CDR3 runs to 11 residues. The CDR3 DNA follows: TGCAGTGCCAGAGTCACAGATACGCAGTATTTT. Translation gives CSARVTDTQYF.

This clone was recorded only once. The chain links TRBV5-4 to TRBJ2-1; D gene ambiguous. Germline V gene data show CDR1 as SGHNT and CDR2 as YYREEE (reference sequence). V dropped 1 base and J dropped 2 bases, with 10 bases sitting between them. The CDR3 runs 15 residues. The DNA of the CDR3 is TGTGCCAGCAGCTTGTGGCAAAAGACCTACAATGAGCAGTTCTTC. This translates into CASSLWQKTYNEQFF.

This chain connects TRBV28 to TRBJ2-7; 7 positions agree with TRBD1. This CDR3 has 16 amino acids. The V gene end was trimmed by 4 bases and the J gene end by 5 bases; junction bases not matched to a gene: 14. Germline-derived CDR1 and CDR2 are MDHEN and SYDVKM. CDR3 protein: CASSWTKTGWNNEQYF. CDR3 DNA sequence: TGTGCCAGCAGTTGGACAAAGACAGGGTGGAACAACGAGCAGTACTTC.

This clone was counted only a few times. This chain links TRBV5-1 with TRBJ2-2; 11 bases line up with TRBD2. This CDR3 is built from 17 residues. The germline V gene has CDR1 SGHRS and CDR2 YFSETQ. V dropped 2 bases and J dropped 6; count of bases not matched to a gene: 9. The CDR3 DNA is TGCGCCAGCAGCTTAGGCCTTAGCGGGAGGGCCTCCGGGGAGCTGTTTTTT. It is translated as CASSLGLSGRASGELFF.